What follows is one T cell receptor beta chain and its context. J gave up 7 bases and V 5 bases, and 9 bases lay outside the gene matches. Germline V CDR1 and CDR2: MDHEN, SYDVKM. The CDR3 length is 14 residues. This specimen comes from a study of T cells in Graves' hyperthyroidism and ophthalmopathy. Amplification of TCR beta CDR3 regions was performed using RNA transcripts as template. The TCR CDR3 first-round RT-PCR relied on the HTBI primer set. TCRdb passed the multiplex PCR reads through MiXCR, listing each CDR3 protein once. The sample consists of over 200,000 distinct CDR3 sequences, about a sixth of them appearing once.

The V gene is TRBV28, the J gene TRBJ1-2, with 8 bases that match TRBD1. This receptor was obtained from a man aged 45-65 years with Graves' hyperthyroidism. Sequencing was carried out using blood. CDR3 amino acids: CASSPGTGVGGYTF. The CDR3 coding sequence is TGTGCCAGCAGTCCCGGGACAGGAGTCGGTGGCTACACCTTC.